The 32 T cell receptor beta chains below come from one sample, sequenced in a study of glioma-infiltrating T cells after dendritic cell vaccination. Using immunoSEQ multiplex PCR, the repertoire was profiled, and TCRdb retains in-frame clones only, with some absent. The table has around 72,000 clones, about 76% seen once. The specimen was blood, collected before dendritic cell vaccination. The source of these receptors is a human donor with glioblastoma.

The V call is TRBV2, the J call TRBJ1-1; TRBD1 might be the D (6 bases). The CDR3 has 13 amino acids. V lost 6 bases to trimming and J lost 1 base, with 9 bases between them. CDR1 is SNHLY, CDR2 FYNNEI, per germline. The CDR3 DNA reads TGTGCCAGCAGCCTGACAGGGAACACTGAAGCTTTCTTT. Encoded protein: CASSLTGNTEAFF.

V usage is TRBV5-1 and J usage is TRBJ2-7; tentative D call: TRBD2 (5 bases). Trimming shortened V by 0 bases and J by 5 bases, and 12 bases separated the two germline ends. Per the germline V gene, CDR1 is SGHRS and CDR2 is YFSETQ. The CDR3 spans 14 residues. The CDR3 DNA reads TGCGCCAGCAGCTTGGGGTGGAGGTCTAACGAGCAGTACTTC. It yields the protein CASSLGWRSNEQYF.

This clone was seen more than once but under ten times. At one of its ends the junction is not consistent with the germline gene, which may arise from a read error. This chain joins TRBV30 and TRBJ1-2; no definite D call. Germline values: CDR1 GTSNPN, CDR2 SVGIG (reference sequence). This CDR3 comprises 12 residues. The CDR3 DNA reads TGTGCCTGGAGTTCCTCTGTCTCCCGGGTCCGCTTC. Protein: CAWSSSVSRVRF.

J is TRBJ1-1 and V is TRBV2; D perhaps matches TRBD1 (5 bases). CDR1 SNHLY and CDR2 FYNNEI come from the germline V gene. There are 12 residues in the CDR3. V lost 3 bases, J lost 5 bases, and 7 bases lay in between. This chain's CDR3 is CASSDRTTEAFF. CDR3 DNA: TGTGCCAGCAGTGATAGGACAACTGAAGCTTTCTTT.

This clone was recorded once. The rearrangement joins TRBV4-1 to TRBJ1-2; 7 bases fit TRBD1. CDR3 length equals 15 residues. Trimming took 1 base from V and 4 from J; bases not matched to a gene: 6. Germline CDR1 is MGHRA and CDR2 is YSYEKL. CDR3 protein: CASSQADRFSYGYTF. The CDR3 DNA is TGCGCCAGCAGCCAAGCGGACAGGTTTAGCTATGGCTACACCTTC.

The CDR3 DNA follows: TGTGCCAGCAGCTTAGTGAGGGGGCTAAAAGATACGCAGTATTTT. As protein: CASSLVRGLKDTQYF. The chain combines TRBV7-2 with TRBJ2-3, with 7 bases lining up with TRBD1. With V trimmed by 1 base and J by 5 bases, 6 bases remained unmatched. CDR1 is SGHTA and CDR2 is FQGNSA in the germline V gene. CDR3 length: 15 amino acids.

This chain connects TRBV2 to TRBJ1-1; D is unclear. CDR3 length: 13 residues. The V end lost 4 bases, the J end lost 2 bases, and 8 bases lay between the germline ends. Germline V CDR1 and CDR2: SNHLY, FYNNEI. This CDR3 is CASSASLNTEAFF. CDR3 nucleotide sequence: TGTGCCAGCAGTGCCAGTCTCAACACTGAAGCTTTCTTT.

The J gene is TRBJ2-7, the V gene TRBV27, with 13 bases fitting TRBD2. Germline values: CDR1 MNHEY, CDR2 SMNVEV (reference sequence). Losses at the gene ends were 4 bases for V and 7 bases for J; bases not matched to a gene: 1. The CDR3 length is 13 residues. This CDR3 reads CASSSLAGGEQYF. As DNA, the CDR3 is TGTGCCAGCAGTTCACTAGCGGGGGGGGAGCAGTACTTC.

This clone was observed a handful of times. V usage is TRBV5-4 and J usage is TRBJ1-3, with D possibly matching TRBD1 (5 bases). The CDR3 sequence is 14 residues long. Germline lookup yields CDR1 SGHNT and CDR2 YYREEE (reference sequence). V was clipped by 4 bases and J by 1 base, with 9 bases between them. The chain's CDR3 is CASSAAGSGNTIYF. The DNA for the CDR3 is TGTGCCAGCAGCGCGGCAGGGTCTGGAAACACCATATATTTT.

The rearrangement uses TRBV18 and TRBJ1-2; tentatively, D is TRBD1 (6 bases). V was clipped by 3 bases and J by 1 base, with 12 bases between them. Looked up from germline, CDR1 is KGHSH and CDR2 is LQKENI. The CDR3 sequence is 15 residues long. The CDR3 protein is CASSPVGQNNYGYTF. CDR3 coding DNA: TGTGCCAGCTCACCGGTCGGACAGAATAACTATGGCTACACCTTC. Variable domain in full (rest from reference TRBV18 and TRBJ1-2): NAGVMQNPRHLVRRRGQEARLRCSPMKGHSHVYWYRQLPEEGLKFMVYLQKENIIDESGMPKERFSAEFPKEGPSILRIQQVVRGDSAAYFCASSPVGQNNYGYTFGSGTRLTVV.

The genes are TRBV27 and TRBJ1-2, with 8 bases lining up with TRBD1. The V gene end was trimmed by 7 bases and the J gene end by 4 bases; junction bases not matched to a gene: 11. The CDR3 consists of 15 residues. The germline gives CDR1 MNHEY, CDR2 SMNVEV (reference sequence). CDR3 DNA sequence: TGTGCCAGCACCGTCCTCCGGGACAGGCCCTATGGCTACACCTTC. Translation gives CASTVLRDRPYGYTF.

This clone was observed a few times. J is TRBJ2-1 and V is TRBV19, with D maybe TRBD1 (5 bases). Germline CDR1 reads LNHDA; CDR2 reads SQIVND (reference sequence). This CDR3 has 13 residues. Deletions cut 4 bases from V and 4 bases from J, with 8 bases between. CDR3 nucleotides: TGTGCCAGTAGTAAAGGACAATACAATGAGCAGTTCTTC. It translates to CASSKGQYNEQFF.

The rearrangement joins TRBV9 to TRBJ2-2, with 7 bases aligning to TRBD1. The CDR3 runs to 16 residues. From germline, CDR1 is SGDLS and CDR2 YYNGEE. Losses at the gene ends were 4 bases for V and 4 bases for J; bases not matched to a gene: 10. CDR3 DNA: TGTGCCAGCAGCCTACTCACAGGGGAGAGCACCGGGGAGCTGTTTTTT. Protein sequence: CASSLLTGESTGELFF.

The V gene is TRBV11-3, the J gene TRBJ1-1; no clear D gene. Trimming removed 3 bases at V and 4 bases at J, with 9 bases between. Germline lookup yields CDR1 SGHNT and CDR2 YENEEA. This CDR3 is 13 amino acids long. The CDR3 region has the DNA TGTGCCAGCAGCTTTTCTATGAGCACTGAAGCTTTCTTT. Translated: CASSFSMSTEAFF.

V gene TRBV7-2 combines with J gene TRBJ2-1, with TRBD2 matching over 9 bases. The CDR3 consists of 16 residues. The junction had 6 bases not matched to a gene; V was cut back by 6 bases and J by 0 bases. Germline V gene sequence: CDR1 SGHTA, CDR2 FQGNSA. The CDR3: CASRYIAGASYNEQFF. The CDR3 DNA is TGTGCCAGCAGATACATAGCGGGGGCCTCCTACAATGAGCAGTTCTTC. The complete variable domain, with remaining parts taken from reference TRBV7-2 and TRBJ2-1, reads GAGVSQSPSNKVTEKGKDVELRCDPISGHTALYWYRQSLGQGLEFLIYFQGNSAPDKSGLPSDRFSAERTGGSVSTLTIQRTQQEDSAVYLCASRYIAGASYNEQFFGPGTRLTVL.

The CDR3 loop is CASSLEGESTDTQYF. CDR3 sequence (DNA): TGTGCCAGCAGCTTGGAGGGGGAGAGCACAGATACGCAGTATTTT. V and J are TRBV5-4 and TRBJ2-3, with a tentative D call TRBD1 (6 bases). Germline V gene data show CDR1 as SGHNT and CDR2 as YYREEE (reference sequence). The CDR3 loop spans 15 amino acids. Trimming pared 0 bases from V and 0 bases from J, leaving 8 bases between.

This chain links TRBV4-2 with TRBJ1-6; D possibly corresponds to TRBD1 (5 bases). V was trimmed by 0 bases and J by 7 bases, leaving 16 bases between them. Germline CDR1 and CDR2: LGHNA and YNFKEQ. This CDR3 has 17 residues. The DNA for the CDR3 is TGTGCCAGCAGCCAAGATCCCGGGGGTACAGAAAATTCACCCCTCCACTTT. Its translation: CASSQDPGGTENSPLHF.

This clone was detected only a few times. The rearrangement links TRBV11-2 to TRBJ2-1, with 8 bases that match TRBD2. V shed 5 bases, J shed 10 bases, and the junction held 7 bases outside the gene matches. The CDR3 sequence is 13 residues long. The germline V gene encodes CDR1 SGHAT and CDR2 FQNNGV. CDR3 in amino acids: CASSPWGGGEQFF. Here the CDR3 DNA reads TGTGCCAGCAGCCCCTGGGGCGGGGGGGAGCAGTTCTTC. The variable domain in full, completed from reference TRBV11-2 and TRBJ2-1, reads EAGVAQSPRYKIIEKRQSVAFWCNPISGHATLYWYQQILGQGPKLLIQFQNNGVVDDSQLPKDRFSAERLKGVDSTLKIQPAKLEDSAVYLCASSPWGGGEQFFGPGTRLTVL.

V is TRBV5-4 and J is TRBJ1-1; possibly TRBD1 for D (5 bases). V gave up 1 base and J gave up 4 bases, with 11 bases separating them. Germline V lookup: CDR1 SGHNT, CDR2 YYREEE (reference sequence). This CDR3 spans 14 amino acids. CDR3 in amino acids: CASSLIGEGTEAFF. In DNA, the CDR3 is TGTGCCAGCAGCTTGATAGGGGAGGGCACTGAAGCTTTCTTT. Combining the CDR3 with reference TRBV5-4 and TRBJ1-1 gives the whole variable domain ETGVTQSPTHLIKTRGQQVTLRCSSQSGHNTVSWYQQALGQGPQFIFQYYREEENGRGNFPPRFSGLQFPNYSSELNVNALELDDSALYLCASSLIGEGTEAFFGQGTRLTVV.

This chain joins TRBV25-1 and TRBJ2-7; 7 bases match TRBD2. Germline V lookup: CDR1 MGHDK, CDR2 SYGVNS. This CDR3 is built from 12 residues. J was trimmed by 4 bases and V by 8 bases; bases with no gene match: 5. The CDR3 coding sequence is TGTGCCAGCGGGGGGGAGGGATACGAGCAGTACTTC. Protein sequence: CASGGEGYEQYF.

The chain links TRBV27 to TRBJ2-6; 11 bases align to TRBD1. With 5 bases clipped from V and 2 bases from J, the junction kept 11 bases outside the gene matches. Germline V gene lookup returns CDR1 MNHEY and CDR2 SMNVEV (reference sequence). The CDR3 is 19 residues long. Here the CDR3 DNA reads TGTGCCAGCAGTCCACGGACAGGGGGCAATAGAGCTGGGGCCAACGTCCTGACTTTC. Amino acids: CASSPRTGGNRAGANVLTF.

V gene TRBV6-5 combines with J gene TRBJ1-1; no firm D call. Germline loops: CDR1 MNHEY, CDR2 SVGAGI. This CDR3 spans 12 amino acids. Deletions cut 6 bases from V and 11 bases from J, with 16 bases between. The CDR3, as DNA: TGTGCCAGCAGACGGACGGGGAGTAATGCTTTCTTT. It yields the protein CASRRTGSNAFF.

This chain joins TRBV14 and TRBJ1-2; D might be TRBD1 (6 bases). CDR1 and CDR2 (germline): SGHDN, FVKESK. The CDR3 has 14 residues. V shed 0 bases and J shed 4 bases, with 9 bases lying between them. CDR3 amino acids: CASSQDDRFYGYTF. The CDR3 DNA sequence: TGTGCCAGCAGCCAAGATGACAGGTTCTATGGCTACACCTTC. The whole variable domain, filled in from reference TRBV14 and TRBJ1-2, reads EAGVTQFPSHSVIEKGQTVTLRCDPISGHDNLYWYRRVMGKEIKFLLHFVKESKQDESGMPNNRFLAERTGGTYSTLKVQPAELEDSGVYFCASSQDDRFYGYTFGSGTRLTVV.

V usage is TRBV5-1 and J usage is TRBJ2-1; no reliable D call. Germline CDR1 is SGHRS and CDR2 is YFSETQ. This CDR3 has 15 residues. V was trimmed by 0 bases and J by 0 bases, leaving 7 bases between them. For the CDR3, the DNA is TGCGCCAGCAGCTTGGGATTGAGCTCCTACAATGAGCAGTTCTTC. It is translated as CASSLGLSSYNEQFF.

The rearrangement joins TRBV5-8 to TRBJ1-6, with TRBD1 matching over 8 bases. The V gene's germline CDR1 is SGHTS and CDR2 YDEGEE. V was clipped by 4 bases and J by 10 bases; unmatched bases: 7. The CDR3 consists of 14 residues. CDR3 nucleotide sequence: TGTGCCAGCAGCCTAGGACAGGGACCCTCACCCCTCCACTTT. As protein: CASSLGQGPSPLHF. The full variable domain, with the rest looked up from reference TRBV5-8 and TRBJ1-6, is EAGVTQSPTHLIKTRGQQATLRCSPISGHTSVYWYQQALGLGLQFLLWYDEGEERNRGNFPPRFSGRQFPNYSSELNVNALELEDSALYLCASSLGQGPSPLHFGNGTRLTVT.

This clone was picked up one time. The chain carries TRBV7-8 and TRBJ2-5; D remains unclear. This CDR3 has 15 residues. Looked up from germline, CDR1 is SGHVS and CDR2 is FQNEAQ. Trimming cost V 2 bases and J 2 bases, with 12 bases left between them. The CDR3 DNA is TGTGCCAGCAGCTTATATGGTGAGCCACAAGAGACCCAGTACTTC. This encodes CASSLYGEPQETQYF.

This chain uses TRBV6-5 with TRBJ1-2; D is perhaps TRBD1 (6 bases). Germline CDR1 reads MNHEY; CDR2 reads SVGAGI. Between the trimmed V and J ends, which lost 8 bases and 7 bases, there was a span of 17 bases. The CDR3 extends over 13 amino acids. The CDR3 here is CASGQSSPGGYTF. The CDR3 bases are TGTGCCAGCGGACAGAGTTCCCCGGGTGGCTACACCTTC.

The chain carries TRBV30 and TRBJ1-1, with 8 bases aligning to TRBD1. The CDR3 loop spans 11 amino acids. The junction had 4 bases not matched to a gene; V was cut back by 2 bases and J by 11 bases. From germline, CDR1 is GTSNPN and CDR2 SVGIG (reference sequence). This CDR3 is CAWSIQGAAFF. The CDR3 DNA reads as TGTGCCTGGAGTATTCAGGGGGCCGCTTTCTTT.

This clone was observed a handful of times. The chain couples TRBV2 to TRBJ1-6; D is perhaps TRBD1 (5 bases). Trimming shortened V by 4 bases and J by 9 bases, and 16 bases separated the two germline ends. There are 15 residues in the CDR3. Germline CDR1 is SNHLY and CDR2 is FYNNEI. CDR3 DNA sequence: TGTGCCAGCAGTGCTACCGGGTCCAGGGCTTCACCCCTCCACTTT. This codes for CASSATGSRASPLHF.

The J gene is TRBJ1-1, the V gene TRBV9, with D maybe TRBD1 (6 bases). Trimming took 0 bases from V and 3 from J, leaving 9 bases between them. The CDR3 is 14 amino acids. The germline V gene has CDR1 SGDLS and CDR2 YYNGEE. CDR3 DNA: TGTGCCAGCAGCGTAGACGAGGGGGACACTGAAGCTTTCTTT. It codes for CASSVDEGDTEAFF.

The chain uses TRBV4-1 and TRBJ2-5; 8 nucleotides line up with TRBD2. CDR1 and CDR2 from the germline V gene are MGHRA and YSYEKL. The CDR3 is made up of 15 amino acids. After removal of 3 bases from V and 5 bases from J, the junction contained 8 bases not matched to a gene. CDR3: CASSQAGLAGETQYF. CDR3 in DNA: TGCGCCAGCAGCCAGGCTGGACTAGCCGGGGAGACCCAGTACTTC.

This clone was seen more than once but under ten times. The chain combines TRBV4-3 with TRBJ1-4, with 8 positions matching TRBD1. The V segment lost 4 bases and the J segment 4 bases; nucleotides outside the gene matches: 2. The CDR3 loop spans 14 amino acids. Germline assignment: CDR1 LGHNA and CDR2 YSLEER. The CDR3 coding sequence is TGCGCCAGCAGCCCCGGACAGGGTAATGAAAAACTGTTTTTT. This codes for CASSPGQGNEKLFF.